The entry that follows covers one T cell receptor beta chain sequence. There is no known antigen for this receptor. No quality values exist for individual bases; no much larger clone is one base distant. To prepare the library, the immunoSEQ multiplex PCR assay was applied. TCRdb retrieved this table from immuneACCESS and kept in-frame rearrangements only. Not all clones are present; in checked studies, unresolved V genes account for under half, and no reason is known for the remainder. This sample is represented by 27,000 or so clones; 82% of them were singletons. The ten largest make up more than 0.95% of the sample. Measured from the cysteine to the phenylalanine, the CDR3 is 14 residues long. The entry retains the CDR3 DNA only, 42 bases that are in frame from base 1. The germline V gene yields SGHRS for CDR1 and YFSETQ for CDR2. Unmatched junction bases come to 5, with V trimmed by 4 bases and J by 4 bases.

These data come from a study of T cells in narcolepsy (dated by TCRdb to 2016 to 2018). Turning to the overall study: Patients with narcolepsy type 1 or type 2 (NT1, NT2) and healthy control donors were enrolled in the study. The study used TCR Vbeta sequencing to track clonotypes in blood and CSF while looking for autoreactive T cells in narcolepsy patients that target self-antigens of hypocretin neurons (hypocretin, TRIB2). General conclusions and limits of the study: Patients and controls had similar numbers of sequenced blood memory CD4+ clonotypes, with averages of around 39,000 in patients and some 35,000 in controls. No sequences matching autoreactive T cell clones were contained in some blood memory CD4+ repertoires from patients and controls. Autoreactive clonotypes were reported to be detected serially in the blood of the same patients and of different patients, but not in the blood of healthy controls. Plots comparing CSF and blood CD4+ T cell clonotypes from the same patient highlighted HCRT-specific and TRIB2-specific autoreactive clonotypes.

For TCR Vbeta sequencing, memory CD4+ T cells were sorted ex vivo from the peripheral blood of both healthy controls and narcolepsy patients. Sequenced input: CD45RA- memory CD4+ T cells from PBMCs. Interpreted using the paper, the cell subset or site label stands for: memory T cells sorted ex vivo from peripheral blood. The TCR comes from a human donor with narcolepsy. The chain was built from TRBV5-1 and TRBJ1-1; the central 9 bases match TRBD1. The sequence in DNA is TGCGCCAGCAGCCCTGGGACAGGGACCACTGAAGCTTTCTTT. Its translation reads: CASSPGTGTTEAFF.